This TCR beta chain originates from a study of shared clonotypes between healthy human individuals. The method was immunoSEQ multiplex PCR; TCRdb's version includes in-frame clones alone and lacks a portion of them. The sample records about 1,900,000 clones, 85% to 95% being singletons. CD45RO-negative, CCR7-selected cells formed the naive CD8 fraction, which excluded terminally differentiated effector memory CD45RA+ cells. The junction had 10 bases not matched to a gene; V was cut back by 5 bases and J by 5 bases. Germline V gives CDR1 LGHNT, CDR2 FRNRAP. This CDR3 is 17 amino acids long. The TCR originated in a man in his late teens or twenties in good health. Sample: naive CD8+ T cells sorted from blood. The chain uses TRBV12-5 and TRBJ2-2; 11 bases are shared with TRBD2. The CDR3 DNA reads TGTGCTAGTGGTCCGAGTCTAGCGGGAGGAGGAACCGGGGAGCTGTTTTTT. This codes for CASGPSLAGGGTGELFF.